This TCR beta chain was profiled in a study of Tregs in tolerant kidney transplant recipients. This CDR3 region has 13 residues. From germline, CDR1 is SEHNR and CDR2 FQNEAQ (reference sequence). Trimming stripped 2 bases from V and 6 bases from J, with 8 bases between. Method: immunoSEQ multiplex PCR; TCRdb's copy keeps in-frame clones and lacks some. The repertoire has about 240,000 clones, about four fifths of them found once; the top ten carry 0.64%. This receptor was taken from a human donor in good health. V gene TRBV7-9 combines with J gene TRBJ1-5; no reliable D call. Input material: CD4+ T cells from blood. CDR3 DNA: TGTGCCAGCAGCTTAAAGGCAGGTCAGCCCCAGCATTTT. Its translation is CASSLKAGQPQHF.